This is a list of T cell receptor beta chains from one sample in a study of identical twins. TCRdb reanalysed the 5' RACE reads using MiXCR and keeps one entry per CDR3 protein. The repertoire has approximately 230,000 distinct CDR3 sequences, about 6.7% of them found once; the top ten carry 13% to 15%. This sample was shared with a second study, whose subject was T cells expressing NK-cell markers.

Source material: CD8+ T cells sorted from blood. The receptors here all came from a woman aged 18-30 years in good health. Both conserved end residues are part of each CDR3. Size is stated for part of the rows, as once, few or many counts, or as a class when the clone is expanded.

J,size,V,CDR3
TRBJ2-5,NA,TRBV7-9,CASSSAGNKETQYF
TRBJ2-3,few,TRBV29-1,CSVESGNRDTQYF
TRBJ2-3,NA,TRBV6-5,CASSYFEGTDTQYF
TRBJ2-1,many,TRBV7-9,CASSPPSSGANEQFF
TRBJ2-1,NA,TRBV5-1,CASSGDRGTSGGPSYNEQFF
TRBJ2-1,many,TRBV13,CASSTRTSGSSYNEQFF
TRBJ2-7,few,TRBV6-5,CASSYKVNTYEQYF
TRBJ2-1,few,TRBV5-8,CASSWGGRVFRQFF
TRBJ1-1,many,TRBV4-1,CASSPVTGNTEAFF
TRBJ1-5,few,TRBV20-1,CSAREPGNQPQHF
TRBJ2-1,few,TRBV11-2,CASRRENEQFF
TRBJ1-1,few,TRBV29-1,CSVDRGQNTEAFF
TRBJ1-1,many,TRBV29-1,CSAAGTPENTEAFF
TRBJ2-3,few,TRBV6-1,CASSHSGAPDTQYF
TRBJ1-3,many,TRBV29-1,CSVDRQGAIYF
TRBJ2-3,few,TRBV4-2,CASRRLAGVTDTQYF
TRBJ1-1,NA,TRBV12-5,CASGLVPDRGTEAFF
TRBJ2-7,NA,TRBV3-1,CASSLMRTYEQYF
TRBJ2-7,many,TRBV3-1,CASSPRTGYEQYF
TRBJ2-7,NA,TRBV10-3,CAISESLQGGYEQYF
TRBJ2-7,many,TRBV12-3/TRBV12-4,CASRGQIYEQYF
TRBJ1-1,many,TRBV7-9,CASSSGPPTTFF
TRBJ2-7,few,TRBV15,CATSARDSNYEQYF
TRBJ2-1,few,TRBV11-2,CASEGRSYNEQFF
TRBJ2-2,NA,TRBV4-3,CASSQHRAGELFF
TRBJ2-7,NA,TRBV6-5,CASSYSLGVEGEQYF
TRBJ2-1,NA,TRBV12-3/TRBV12-4,CASSLAQVGEQFF
TRBJ2-7,few,TRBV20-1,CSARLAGEPGEQYF
TRBJ2-1,few,TRBV24-1,CATSLLSRGLYNEQFF
TRBJ2-4,few,TRBV6-2/TRBV6-3,CATRTGGAKNIQYF
TRBJ2-1,few,TRBV6-2/TRBV6-3,CASSPRMSSYNEQFF
TRBJ1-1,NA,TRBV27,CASSLTGAGEAFF
TRBJ2-1,few,TRBV15,CATSRGGLAINSYNEQFF
TRBJ1-4,NA,TRBV14,CASSLMGGEKLFF
TRBJ2-1,few,TRBV20-1,CSATAGGRYNEQFF
TRBJ2-7,many,TRBV4-2,CASSQGGFEQYF
TRBJ1-5,NA,TRBV16,CASSNGNGNQPQHF
TRBJ2-3,few,TRBV11-2,CASSLGWGGEFTDTQYF
TRBJ2-3,NA,TRBV7-9,CASRDLGGRDTQYF
TRBJ2-3,many,TRBV12-3/TRBV12-4,CASSLIAVWDTQYF
TRBJ2-1,NA,TRBV10-1,CASSFSDYEQFF
TRBJ2-1,few,TRBV28,CASSSPGLASHNEQFF
TRBJ1-1,NA,TRBV10-3,CAISGVRGENTEAFF
TRBJ2-1,NA,TRBV5-1,CASSSSLNEQFF
TRBJ1-2,many,TRBV12-3/TRBV12-4,CASSPGQGFSDGYTF
TRBJ1-1,NA,TRBV6-1,CASIDLGVPTTEAFF